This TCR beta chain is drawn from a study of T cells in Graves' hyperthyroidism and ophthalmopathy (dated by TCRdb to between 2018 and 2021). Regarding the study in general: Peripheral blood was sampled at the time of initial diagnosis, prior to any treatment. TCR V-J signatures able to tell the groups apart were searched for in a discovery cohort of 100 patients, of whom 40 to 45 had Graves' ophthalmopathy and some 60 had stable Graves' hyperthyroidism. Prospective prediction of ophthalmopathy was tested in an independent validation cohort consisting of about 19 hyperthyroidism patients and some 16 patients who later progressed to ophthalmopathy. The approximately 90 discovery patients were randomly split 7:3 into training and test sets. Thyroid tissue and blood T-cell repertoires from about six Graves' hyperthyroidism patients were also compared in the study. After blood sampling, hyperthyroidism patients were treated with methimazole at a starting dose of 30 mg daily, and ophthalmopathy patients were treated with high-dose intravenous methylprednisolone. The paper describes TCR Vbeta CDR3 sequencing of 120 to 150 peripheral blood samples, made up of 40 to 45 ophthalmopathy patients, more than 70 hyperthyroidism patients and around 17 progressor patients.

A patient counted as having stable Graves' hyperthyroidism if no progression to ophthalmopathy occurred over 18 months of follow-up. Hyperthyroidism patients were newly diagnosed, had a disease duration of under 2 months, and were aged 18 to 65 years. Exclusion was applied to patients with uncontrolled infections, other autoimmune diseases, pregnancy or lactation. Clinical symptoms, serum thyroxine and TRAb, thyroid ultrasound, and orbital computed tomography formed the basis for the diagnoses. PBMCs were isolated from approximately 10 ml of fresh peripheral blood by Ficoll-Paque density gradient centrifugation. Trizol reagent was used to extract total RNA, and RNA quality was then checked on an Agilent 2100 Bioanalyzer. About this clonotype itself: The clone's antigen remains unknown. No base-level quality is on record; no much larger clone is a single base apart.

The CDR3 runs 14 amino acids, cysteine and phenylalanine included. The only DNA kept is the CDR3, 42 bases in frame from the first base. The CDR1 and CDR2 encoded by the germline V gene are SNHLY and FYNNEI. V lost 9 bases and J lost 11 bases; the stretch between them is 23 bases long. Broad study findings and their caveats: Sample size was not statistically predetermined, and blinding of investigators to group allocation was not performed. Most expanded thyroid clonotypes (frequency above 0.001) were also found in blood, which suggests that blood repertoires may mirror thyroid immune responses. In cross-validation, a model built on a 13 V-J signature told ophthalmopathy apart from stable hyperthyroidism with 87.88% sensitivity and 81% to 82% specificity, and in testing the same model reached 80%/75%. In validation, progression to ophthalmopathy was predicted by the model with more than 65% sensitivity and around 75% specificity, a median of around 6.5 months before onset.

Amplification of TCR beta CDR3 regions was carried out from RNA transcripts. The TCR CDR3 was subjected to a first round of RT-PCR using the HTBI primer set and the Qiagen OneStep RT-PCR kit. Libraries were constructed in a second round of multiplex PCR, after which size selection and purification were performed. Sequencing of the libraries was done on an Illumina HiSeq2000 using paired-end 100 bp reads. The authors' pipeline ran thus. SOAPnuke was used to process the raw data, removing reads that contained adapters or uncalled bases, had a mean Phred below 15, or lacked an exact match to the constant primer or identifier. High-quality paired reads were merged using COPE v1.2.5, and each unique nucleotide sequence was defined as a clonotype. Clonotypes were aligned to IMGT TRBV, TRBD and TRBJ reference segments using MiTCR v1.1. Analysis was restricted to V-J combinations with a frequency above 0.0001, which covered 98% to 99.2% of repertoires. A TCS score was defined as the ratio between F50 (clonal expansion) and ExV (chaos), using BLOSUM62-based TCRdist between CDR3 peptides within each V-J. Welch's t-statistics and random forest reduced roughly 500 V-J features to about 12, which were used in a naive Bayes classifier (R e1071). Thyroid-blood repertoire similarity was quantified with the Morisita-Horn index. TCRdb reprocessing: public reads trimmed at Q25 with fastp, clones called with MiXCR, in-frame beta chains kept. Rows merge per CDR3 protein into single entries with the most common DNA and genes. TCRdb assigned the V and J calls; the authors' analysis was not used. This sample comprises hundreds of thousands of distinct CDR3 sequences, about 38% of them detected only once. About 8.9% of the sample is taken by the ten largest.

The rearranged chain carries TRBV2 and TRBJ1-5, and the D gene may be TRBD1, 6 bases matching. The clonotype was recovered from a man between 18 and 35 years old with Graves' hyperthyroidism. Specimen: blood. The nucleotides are TGTGCCAGTTCAGTGGTCCGCAAGGGGGAGGCCCAGCATTTT. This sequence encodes CASSVVRKGEAQHF.